This T cell receptor beta chain was recorded in a study of cytomegalovirus exposure and HLA in healthy donors. General study results and limits: Specific recognition of CMV antigens was confirmed in vitro for a few chains (all CMV-associated). Segments of the TCR beta V type were, in most cases, productive about 90% or about 30% of the time in an earlier analysis.

The CDR3 is made up of 17 amino acids. Trimming took 2 bases from V and 2 from J, leaving 18 bases between them. Germline CDR1 is ENHRY and CDR2 is SYGVKD. Only one count was recorded for this clone. What it recognizes is unknown. Both 60 Vbeta primers and 13 Jbeta primers went into the PCR. Data came from immunoSEQ multiplex PCR; TCRdb stores just in-frame clones and leaves some out. The sample has around 150,000 clones, roughly 80% seen once. Source material: PBMCs. The source is a woman aged 40 to 50 in good health and CMV-seronegative. V is TRBV10-3 and J is TRBJ2-5, with D tentatively TRBD2 (6 bases). DNA of the CDR3: TGTGCCATCAGTGAGATGCCTACGGGGAGGCTTCAAGAGACCCAGTACTTC. Translation: CAISEMPTGRLQETQYF.